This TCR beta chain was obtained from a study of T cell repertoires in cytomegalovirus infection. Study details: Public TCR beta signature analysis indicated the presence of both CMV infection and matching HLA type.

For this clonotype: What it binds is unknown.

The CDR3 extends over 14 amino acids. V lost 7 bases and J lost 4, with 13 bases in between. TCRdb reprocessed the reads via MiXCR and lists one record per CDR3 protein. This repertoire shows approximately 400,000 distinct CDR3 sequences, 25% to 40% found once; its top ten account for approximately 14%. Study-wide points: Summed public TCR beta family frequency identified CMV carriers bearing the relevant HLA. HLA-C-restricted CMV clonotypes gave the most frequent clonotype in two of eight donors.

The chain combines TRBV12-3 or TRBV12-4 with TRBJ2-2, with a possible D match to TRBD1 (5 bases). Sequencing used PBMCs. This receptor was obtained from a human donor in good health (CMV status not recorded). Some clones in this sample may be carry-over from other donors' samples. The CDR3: CASILTERTGELFF. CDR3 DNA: TGTGCCAGCATTCTGACAGAGCGCACCGGGGAGCTGTTTTTT.